This T cell receptor beta chain was identified during a study of human T cells and chemical hapten exposure. Many counts were recorded for this clonotype. Its antigen remains unidentified. Deletions cut 4 bases from V and 0 bases from J, with 10 bases between. The germline V gene has CDR1 ENHRY and CDR2 SYGVKD. CDR3 length: 14 amino acids. For the library, individual cDNA molecules each received unique molecular identifiers. From the RACE reads, TCRdb called clonotypes with MiXCR, one entry per CDR3 protein. Of roughly 30,000 distinct CDR3 sequences listed, 6.5% to 9% are singletons. The time point: healthy volunteer bleed at 2 weeks. Total RNA came from unfractionated whole blood. Study-wide results and limits: DPC sensitization left the count of TCRs above 1 in 1000 unchanged.

The sample comprised whole blood. The chain links TRBV10-3 to TRBJ2-7; maybe TRBD2 (5 bases). The clonotype was recovered from a human donor in good health. Some clones in this sample may be carry-over from other donors' samples. For the CDR3, the DNA is TGTGCCATCAGTGGACCCGGGAACTCCTACGAGCAGTACTTC. It yields the protein CAISGPGNSYEQYF.